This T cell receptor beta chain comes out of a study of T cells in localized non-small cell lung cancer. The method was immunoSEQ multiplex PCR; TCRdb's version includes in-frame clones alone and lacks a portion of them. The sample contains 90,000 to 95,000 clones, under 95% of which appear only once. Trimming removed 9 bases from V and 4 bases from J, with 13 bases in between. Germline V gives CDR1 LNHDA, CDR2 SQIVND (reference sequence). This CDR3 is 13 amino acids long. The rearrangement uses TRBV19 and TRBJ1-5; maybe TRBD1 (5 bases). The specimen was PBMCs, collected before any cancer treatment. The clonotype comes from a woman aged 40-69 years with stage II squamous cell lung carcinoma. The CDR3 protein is CASRGDWNQPQHF. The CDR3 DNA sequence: TGTGCCAGCAGAGGGGACTGGAATCAGCCCCAGCATTTT. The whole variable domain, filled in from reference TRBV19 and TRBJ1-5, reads DGGITQSPKYLFRKEGQNVTLSCEQNLNHDAMYWYRQDPGQGLRLIYYSQIVNDFQKGDIAEGYSVSREKKESFPLTVTSAQKNPTAFYLCASRGDWNQPQHFGDGTRLSIL.